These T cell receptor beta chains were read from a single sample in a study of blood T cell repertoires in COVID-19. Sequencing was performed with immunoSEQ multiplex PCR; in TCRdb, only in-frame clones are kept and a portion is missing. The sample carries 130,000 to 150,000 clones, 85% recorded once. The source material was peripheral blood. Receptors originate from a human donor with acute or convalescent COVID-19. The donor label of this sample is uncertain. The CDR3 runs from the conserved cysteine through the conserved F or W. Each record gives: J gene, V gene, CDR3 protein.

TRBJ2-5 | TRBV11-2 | CASSLLAVETQYF
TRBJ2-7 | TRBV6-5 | CASSYARGPYEQYF
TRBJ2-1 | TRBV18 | CASSTGTGQDNEQFF
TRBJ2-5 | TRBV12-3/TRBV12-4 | CASSFGHQETQYF
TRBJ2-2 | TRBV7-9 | CASSPWGEAGELFF
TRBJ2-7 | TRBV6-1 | CASSESSSQEAYSYEQYF
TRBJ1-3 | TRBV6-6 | CATKDRGSGNTIYF
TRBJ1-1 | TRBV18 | CASSPYRGNTEAFF
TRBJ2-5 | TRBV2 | CASRGGMETQYF
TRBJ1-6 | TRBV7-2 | CASSPQRQGRHSPLHF
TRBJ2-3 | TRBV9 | CASSVSGASTDTQYF
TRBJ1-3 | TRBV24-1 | CATSDYGTGPSGNTIYF
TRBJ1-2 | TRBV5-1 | CASSLDAAWVAGYTF
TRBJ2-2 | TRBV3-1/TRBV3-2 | CASSHSSQRSSGELFF
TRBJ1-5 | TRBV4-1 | CASSQDTGSTRYQPQHF
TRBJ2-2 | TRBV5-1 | CASSLSAAGELFF
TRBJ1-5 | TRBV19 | CASSIEGGQPQHF
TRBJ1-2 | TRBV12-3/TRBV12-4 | CASSLTGSGYTF
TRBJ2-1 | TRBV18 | CASSPGTGLAYNEQFF
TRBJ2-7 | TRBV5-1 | CASSSGVAGGVYEQYF
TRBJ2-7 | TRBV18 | CASSPSARTGDEQYF
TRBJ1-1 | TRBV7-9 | CASTHGVNTEAFF
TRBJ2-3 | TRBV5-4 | CASSGRLAVTDTQYF
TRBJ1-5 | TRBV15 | CATSREGVYSNQPQHF
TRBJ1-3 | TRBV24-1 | CATSDPRAGGAEGNTIYF
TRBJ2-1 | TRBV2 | CASSGETSGMRSYNEQFF
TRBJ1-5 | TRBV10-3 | CAISGTGGGQPQHF
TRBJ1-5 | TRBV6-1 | CASSEALRGQPQHF
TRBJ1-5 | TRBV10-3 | CAISEGDRGSNQPQHF
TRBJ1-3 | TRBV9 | CASSVGGRGNTIYF
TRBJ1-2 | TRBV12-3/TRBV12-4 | CASSFQGARGYTF
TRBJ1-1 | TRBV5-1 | CASSHQGANTEAFF
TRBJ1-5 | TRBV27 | CASRWGHGTEYNQPQHF